The T cell receptor beta chain described here comes from a study of tumor-infiltrating lymphocytes in localized non-small cell lung cancer. The wider study: Patients included smokers and never-smokers with various histologies, some sampled after neoadjuvant chemotherapy. Resected tumor was paired with non-adjacent uninvolved lung from the same patient.

CDR3 size: 14 residues. V was pared by 5 bases and J by 10 bases, with 9 bases of the junction left unmatched. The V gene's germline CDR1 is MNHEY and CDR2 SVGAGI. A single count supports this clone. TCRdb's copy holds only in-frame clones and misses some; the assay was immunoSEQ multiplex PCR. The data show 11,000 or so clones, about 70% seen once. This chain links TRBV6-5 with TRBJ1-1; 11 nucleotides align to TRBD1. Specimen: uninvolved lung tissue not adjacent to the tumor. The origin of this receptor is a human donor with non-small cell lung cancer. This CDR3 is CASSAGPGTGGAFF. The CDR3 nucleotides read TGTGCCAGCAGTGCCGGTCCCGGGACAGGGGGAGCTTTCTTT.